This TCR beta chain was captured in a study of T cells in localized non-small cell lung cancer. The repertoire was sequenced with immunoSEQ multiplex PCR; TCRdb's copy has only in-frame clones and lacks some. The sample shows approximately 54,000 clones, 86% of them seen only once. The CDR3 is made up of 14 amino acids. Germline CDR1 is GTSNPN and CDR2 is SVGIG (reference sequence). Trimming cost V 0 bases and J 4 bases, with 12 bases left between them. The TCR comes from a woman aged 35 to 70 with stage I lung adenocarcinoma. The J gene is TRBJ2-5, the V gene TRBV30, with D possibly being TRBD2 (7 bases). This material consisted of peripheral blood, taken before any cancer treatment. This CDR3 is CAWSVGGGRETQYF. CDR3 in DNA: TGTGCCTGGAGTGTAGGGGGGGGCCGAGAGACCCAGTACTTC.